A single sample gave rise to the 10 T cell receptor beta chains below, sequenced in a study of breast tumors, draining lymph nodes, adjacent tissues. A single record per CDR3 protein comes from TCRdb applying MiXCR to the multiplex PCR reads. The data show some 120,000 distinct CDR3 sequences, with just under 20% seen just once and more than 3% held by the top ten. Samples came from axillary lymph nodes draining the breast cancer. The sample was axillary lymph node tissue. The receptors were sampled from a female donor with breast cancer. Some clones in this sample may be carry-over from other donors' samples.

This clonotype was recorded many times. The gene calls are TRBV3-1 and TRBJ2-1; D unresolved. The length of the CDR3 is 15 residues. The germline V and J ends were trimmed by 4 bases and 0 bases, with 10 bases remaining between them. The germline gives CDR1 LGHDT, CDR2 YNNKEL (reference sequence). The CDR3 loop is CASSPIPYSYNEQFF. The CDR3 DNA reads TGTGCCAGCAGCCCGATACCCTACTCCTACAATGAGCAGTTCTTC.

Worth noting for this clonotype: This may arise from a read error, as a much more abundant clone is one base away. The chain couples TRBV4-1 to TRBJ1-5; a weak D match, TRBD1 (6 bases). There are 17 residues in the CDR3. The V gene's germline CDR1 is MGHRA and CDR2 YSYEKL. The chain's CDR3 is CAGSQSFQGYSNQPQHF. For the CDR3, the DNA is TGCGCCGGCAGCCAATCCTTCCAGGGGTATAGCAATCAGCCCCAGCATTTT.

Points on this clonotype: A junction boundary mismatches the germline segment, possibly from a read error. This chain connects TRBV27 to TRBJ1-4; a weak D match, TRBD1 (5 bases). CDR3 size: 13 residues. The germline CDR1 and CDR2 sequences are MNHEY and SMNVEV (reference sequence). Here the CDR3 reads CASSRGFNEKMFF. The CDR3 nucleotides are TGTGCCAGCAGTAGGGGTTTTAATGAAAAAATGTTTTTT. Filled out from reference TRBV27 and TRBJ1-4, the complete variable domain reads EAQVTQNPRYLITVTGKKLTVTCSQNMNHEYMSWYRQDPGLGLRQIYYSMNVEVTDKGDVPEGYKVSRKEKRNFPLILESPSPNQTSLYFCASSRGFNEKMFFGSGTQLSVL.

This clonotype was observed at least ten times. The chain uses TRBV3-1 and TRBJ2-7, with TRBD1 identical over 10 bases. Trimming cost V 5 bases and J 6 bases; bases outside gene matches: 10. The V gene's germline CDR1 is LGHDT and CDR2 YNNKEL (reference sequence). CDR3 length: 15 residues. The chain's CDR3 is CASSLKGTGEAEQYF. The CDR3 coding sequence is TGTGCCAGCAGCTTAAAGGGGACAGGGGAGGCCGAGCAGTACTTC.

On this clonotype itself: This may come from a read error, since a much larger clone is one base off. The rearrangement uses TRBV7-9 and TRBJ2-2; D remains ambiguous. The CDR3 totals 16 residues. Looked up from germline, CDR1 is SEHNR and CDR2 is FQNEAQ (reference sequence). V lost 3 bases and J 1 base, leaving 12 bases between the germline ends. CDR3 loop: CASSFEVRGNTGELFF. CDR3 nucleotide sequence: TGTGCCAGCAGCTTCGAAGTCAGAGGGAACACCGGGGAGCTGTTTTTT.

The chain joins TRBV28 to TRBJ1-2; tentatively, D is TRBD1 (6 bases). The CDR3 totals 14 residues. Trimming left V 5 bases short and J 7 bases short, with 17 bases between. Germline V gene lookup returns CDR1 MDHEN and CDR2 SYDVKM. CDR3 residues: CASSPTGTSSGYTF. CDR3 bases: TGTGCCAGCAGTCCGACCGGGACATCGTCTGGCTACACCTTC.

Many counts were recorded for this clonotype. CDR3 coding DNA: TGCGCCAGCAGCTTGGGGGGGGTCCTTAGCGAGCAGTACTTC. It translates to CASSLGGVLSEQYF. The V call is TRBV5-1, the J call TRBJ2-7; the D gene is possibly TRBD2 (6 bases). The V gene lost 0 bases and the J gene lost 6 bases, with 13 bases spanning the gap. The V gene's germline CDR1 is SGHRS and CDR2 YFSETQ. The CDR3 totals 14 residues.

This clonotype has ten or more counts. The chain combines TRBV6-5 with TRBJ1-2; tentatively, D is TRBD1 (5 bases). This CDR3 has 15 residues. The germline V gene encodes CDR1 MNHEY and CDR2 SVGAGI. V gave up 0 bases and J gave up 2 bases, with 10 bases separating them. CDR3 in amino acids: CASSYSTQGNYGYTF. CDR3 DNA sequence: TGTGCCAGCAGTTACTCAACCCAGGGAAACTATGGCTACACCTTC.

The gene calls are TRBV28 and TRBJ2-3, with 11 bases identical to TRBD2. J was trimmed by 2 bases and V by 4 bases; bases with no gene match: 5. The CDR3 has 16 amino acids. Germline CDR1 MDHEN, CDR2 SYDVKM. CDR3 region: CASSSLAGAFTDTQYF. The CDR3 region has the DNA TGTGCCAGCAGTTCACTAGCGGGAGCCTTCACAGATACGCAGTATTTT.

In its sample, this clonotype was seen many times. The rearrangement links TRBV7-2 to TRBJ2-2; 7 positions match TRBD2. V lost 1 base, J lost 7 bases, and 9 bases stayed unmatched. Germline lookup yields CDR1 SGHTA and CDR2 FQGNSA. The CDR3 runs to 16 residues. The CDR3: CASSLVGTNDGGELFF. CDR3 sequence (DNA): TGTGCCAGCAGCTTAGTCGGGACTAATGACGGCGGGGAGCTGTTTTTT.